This T cell receptor beta chain was recovered during a study of cytomegalovirus exposure and HLA in healthy donors. This PCR relied on a set of 60 Vbeta primers and 13 Jbeta primers. Clones were read by immunoSEQ multiplex PCR, and TCRdb kept only the in-frame ones, dropping some. The sample carries around 41,000 clones, approximately 70% recorded once. This CDR3 is built from 13 residues. The germline V gene encodes CDR1 MGHRA and CDR2 YSYEKL. V was cut by 4 bases and J by 7 bases, with 13 bases left in between. Worth noting for this clone: What it binds is not known.

General study results and limits: Presence/absence results assume similar sequencing depth per donor, which may not hold. An ancestry cluster, one associated with Asian ancestry, reportedly showed fewer N-insertions than the approximately 650-donor mean in a later analysis.

V is TRBV4-1 and J is TRBJ1-2; possible D gene TRBD1, 6 bases. The sample taken for sequencing was PBMCs. This receptor was taken from a man aged 40-49 years in good health and CMV-seronegative. CDR3 sequence reads: CASSPTGSVGYTF. CDR3 in DNA: TGCGCCAGCAGCCCGACAGGTTCGGTTGGCTACACCTTC.